This T cell receptor beta chain was documented in a study of blood T cells in healthy people across ages. Primed by a sample-barcoded 5' primer and a J-beta primer mix, a second PCR proceeded for about 6 to 12 cycles. Tagging of each cDNA molecule was performed by a template-switch adaptor with 12 random nucleotides. Each CDR3 protein is one row after TCRdb ran MiXCR on the 5' RACE reads. The sample contains about 1 million distinct CDR3 sequences, around 43% of which appear only once. The CDR3 has 14 amino acids. Germline assignment: CDR1 MDHEN and CDR2 SYDVKM. The trim removed 8 bases at V and 8 bases at J, leaving 12 bases unmatched.

V gene TRBV28 combines with J gene TRBJ2-1; 7 nucleotides align to TRBD2. This TCR derives from a woman between 55 and 75 years old in good health. Sequenced sample: blood. The CDR3 reads CASLRTGGKDEQFF. The CDR3 DNA sequence: TGTGCCAGCCTAAGAACGGGAGGAAAGGATGAGCAGTTCTTC.